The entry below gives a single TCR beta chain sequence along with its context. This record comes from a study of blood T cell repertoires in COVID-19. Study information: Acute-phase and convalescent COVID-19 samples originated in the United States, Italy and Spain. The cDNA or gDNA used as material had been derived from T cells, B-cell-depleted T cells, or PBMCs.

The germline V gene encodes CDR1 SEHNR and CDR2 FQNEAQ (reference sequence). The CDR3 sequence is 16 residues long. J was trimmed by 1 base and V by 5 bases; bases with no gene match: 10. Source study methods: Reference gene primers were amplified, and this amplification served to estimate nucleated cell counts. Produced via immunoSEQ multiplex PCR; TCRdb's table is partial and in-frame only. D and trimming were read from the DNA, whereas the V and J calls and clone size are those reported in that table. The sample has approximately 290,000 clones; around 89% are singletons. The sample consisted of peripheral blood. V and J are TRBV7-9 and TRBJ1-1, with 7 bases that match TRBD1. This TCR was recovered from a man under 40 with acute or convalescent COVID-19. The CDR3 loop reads CASSLTGAGTNTEAFF. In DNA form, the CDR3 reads TGTGCCAGCAGCCTCACAGGGGCGGGGACGAACACTGAAGCTTTCTTT.